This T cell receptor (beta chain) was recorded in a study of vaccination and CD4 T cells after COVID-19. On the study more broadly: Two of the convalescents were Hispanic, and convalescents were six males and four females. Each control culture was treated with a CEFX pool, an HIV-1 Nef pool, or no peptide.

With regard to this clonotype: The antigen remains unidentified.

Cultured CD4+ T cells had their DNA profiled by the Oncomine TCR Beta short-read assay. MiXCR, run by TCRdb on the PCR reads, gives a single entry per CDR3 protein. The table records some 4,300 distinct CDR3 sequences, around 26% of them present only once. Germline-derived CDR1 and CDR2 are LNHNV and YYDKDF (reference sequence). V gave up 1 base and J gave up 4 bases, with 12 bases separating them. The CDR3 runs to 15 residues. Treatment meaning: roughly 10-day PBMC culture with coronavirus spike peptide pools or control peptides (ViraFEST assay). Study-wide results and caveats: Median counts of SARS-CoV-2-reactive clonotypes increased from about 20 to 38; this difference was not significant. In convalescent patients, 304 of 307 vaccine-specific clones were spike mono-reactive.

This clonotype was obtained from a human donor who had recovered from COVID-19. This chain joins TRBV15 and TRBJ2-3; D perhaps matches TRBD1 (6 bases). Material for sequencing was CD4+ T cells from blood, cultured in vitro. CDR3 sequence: CATSRAHRVADTQYF. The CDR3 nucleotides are TGTGCCACCAGCAGAGCCCACAGGGTCGCAGATACGCAGTATTTT.